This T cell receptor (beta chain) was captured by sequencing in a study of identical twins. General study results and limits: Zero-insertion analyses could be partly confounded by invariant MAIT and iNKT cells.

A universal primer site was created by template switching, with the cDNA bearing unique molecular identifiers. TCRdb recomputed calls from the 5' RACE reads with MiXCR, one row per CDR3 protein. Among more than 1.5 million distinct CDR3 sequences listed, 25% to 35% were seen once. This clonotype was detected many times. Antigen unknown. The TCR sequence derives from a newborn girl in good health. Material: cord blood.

The CDR3 loop is CASSPISARGSDTQYF. DNA of the CDR3: TGTGCCAGCAGCCCCATAAGTGCGAGGGGCTCAGATACGCAGTATTTT. The J gene is TRBJ2-3, the V gene TRBV4-2, with D perhaps given as TRBD1 or TRBD2 (5 bases each). CDR1 LGHNA and CDR2 YNFKEQ come from the germline V gene. Trimming cost V 4 bases and J 4 bases, with 18 bases left between them. CDR3 length equals 16 residues.